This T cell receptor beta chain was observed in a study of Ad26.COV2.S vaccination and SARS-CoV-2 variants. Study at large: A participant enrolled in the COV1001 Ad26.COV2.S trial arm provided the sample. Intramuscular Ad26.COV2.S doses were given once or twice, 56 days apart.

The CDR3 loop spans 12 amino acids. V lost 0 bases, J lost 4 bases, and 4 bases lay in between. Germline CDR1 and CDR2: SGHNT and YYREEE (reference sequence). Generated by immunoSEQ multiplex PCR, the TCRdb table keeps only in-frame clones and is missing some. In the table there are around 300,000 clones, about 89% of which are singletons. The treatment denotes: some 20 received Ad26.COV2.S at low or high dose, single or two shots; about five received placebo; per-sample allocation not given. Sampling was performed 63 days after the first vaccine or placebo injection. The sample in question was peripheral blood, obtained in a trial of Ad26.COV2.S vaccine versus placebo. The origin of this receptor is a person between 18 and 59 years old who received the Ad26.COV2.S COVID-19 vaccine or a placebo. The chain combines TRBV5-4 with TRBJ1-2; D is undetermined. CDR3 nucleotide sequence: TGTGCCAGCAGCTTGGAGGGCTATGGCTACACCTTC. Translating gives CASSLEGYGYTF.